This T cell receptor beta chain was identified during a study of PD-L1 blockade in urothelial cancer. Spiking each PCR with synthetic TCR analog templates was performed. Sequencing used immunoSEQ multiplex PCR; TCRdb keeps in-frame clones, though not all of them. The sample contains 50,000 to 55,000 clones, around 80% of which appear only once. The time point here: pretreatment peripheral blood. Turning to this clone: Other DNA sequences in the sample encode the same CDR3.

The sequencing here drew on PBMCs, taken around atezolizumab (anti-PD-L1) treatment. The TCR sequence derives from a man between 65 and 79 years old with urothelial cancer.

The CDR3 sequence is CASSLRGSYEQYF. CDR3 nucleotide sequence: TGTGCCAGCAGCTTAAGGGGTTCCTACGAGCAGTACTTC. The chain is built from TRBV7-9 and TRBJ2-7; the D gene is possibly TRBD1 (5 bases). Deletions cut 2 bases from V and 1 base from J, with 6 bases between. CDR1 is SEHNR and CDR2 is FQNEAQ in the germline V gene (reference sequence). This CDR3 has 13 amino acids.